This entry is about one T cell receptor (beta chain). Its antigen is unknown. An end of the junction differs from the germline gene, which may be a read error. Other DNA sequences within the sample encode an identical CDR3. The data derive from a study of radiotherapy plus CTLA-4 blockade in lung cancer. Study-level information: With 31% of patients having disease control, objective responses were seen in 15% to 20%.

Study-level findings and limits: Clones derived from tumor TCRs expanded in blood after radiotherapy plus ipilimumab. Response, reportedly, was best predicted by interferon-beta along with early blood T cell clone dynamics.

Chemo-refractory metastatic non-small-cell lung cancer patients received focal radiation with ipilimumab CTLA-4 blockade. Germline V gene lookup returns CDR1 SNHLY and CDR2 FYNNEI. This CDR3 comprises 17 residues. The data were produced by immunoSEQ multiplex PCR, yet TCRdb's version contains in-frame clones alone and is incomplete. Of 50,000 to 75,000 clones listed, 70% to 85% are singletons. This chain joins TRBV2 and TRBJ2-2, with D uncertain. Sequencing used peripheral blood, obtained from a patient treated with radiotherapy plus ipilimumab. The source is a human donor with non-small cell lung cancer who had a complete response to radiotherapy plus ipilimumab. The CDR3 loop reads CASSERAGIGNTGELFF. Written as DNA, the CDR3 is TGCGCCAGCAGTGAACGGGCAGGAATTGGGAACACCGGGGAGCTGTTTTTT.